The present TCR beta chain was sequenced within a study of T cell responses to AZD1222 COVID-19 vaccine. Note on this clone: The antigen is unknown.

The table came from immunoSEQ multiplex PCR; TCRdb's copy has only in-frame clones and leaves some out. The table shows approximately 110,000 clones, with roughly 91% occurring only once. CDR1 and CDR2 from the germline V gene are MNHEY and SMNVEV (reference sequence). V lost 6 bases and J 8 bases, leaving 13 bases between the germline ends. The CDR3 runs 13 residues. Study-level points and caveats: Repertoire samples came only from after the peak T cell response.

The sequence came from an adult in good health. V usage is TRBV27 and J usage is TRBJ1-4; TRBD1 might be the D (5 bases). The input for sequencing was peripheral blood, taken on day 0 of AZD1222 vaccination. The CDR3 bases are TGTGCCAGCAGCGCCGGGGGGAGGGAAAAACTGTTTTTT. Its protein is CASSAGGREKLFF.